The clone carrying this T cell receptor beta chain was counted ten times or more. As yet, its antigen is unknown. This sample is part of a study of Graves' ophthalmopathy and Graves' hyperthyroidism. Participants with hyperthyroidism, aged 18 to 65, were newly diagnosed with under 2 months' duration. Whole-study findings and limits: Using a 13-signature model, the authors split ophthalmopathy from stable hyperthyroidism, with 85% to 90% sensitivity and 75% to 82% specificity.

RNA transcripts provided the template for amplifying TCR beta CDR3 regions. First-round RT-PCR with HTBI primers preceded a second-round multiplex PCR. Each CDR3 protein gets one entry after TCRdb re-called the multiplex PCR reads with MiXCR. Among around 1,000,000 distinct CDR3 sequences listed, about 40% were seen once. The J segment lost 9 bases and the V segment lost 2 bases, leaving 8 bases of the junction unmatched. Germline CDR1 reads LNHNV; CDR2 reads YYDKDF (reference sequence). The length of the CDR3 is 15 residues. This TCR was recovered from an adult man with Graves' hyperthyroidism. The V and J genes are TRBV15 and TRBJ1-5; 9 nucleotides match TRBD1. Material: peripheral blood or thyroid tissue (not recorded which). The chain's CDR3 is CATSRSPDRGMPQHF. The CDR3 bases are TGTGCCACCAGCAGATCCCCTGACAGGGGGATGCCCCAGCATTTT.